A selection of T cell receptor beta chains follows, all from one sample in a study of blood T cell repertoires in COVID-19. Data came from immunoSEQ multiplex PCR; TCRdb stores just in-frame clones and leaves some out. In the table there are 280,000 or so clones, roughly 86% of which are singletons. Sequenced material: PBMCs or T cells enriched from blood (not recorded which). The receptor set was obtained from a woman in her fifties or sixties who had been exposed to COVID-19. The CDR3 runs from the conserved cysteine through the conserved F or W. D genes are given only for firm matches. Clone size is given for some rows only: seen once, a few or many times, or a class if the clone is expanded.

.	TRBJ1-6	TRBV3-1/TRBV3-2	.	CASSQDGHSPLHF	TGTGCCAGCAGCCAAGACGGTCATTCACCCCTCCACTTT
.	TRBJ1-1	TRBV5-1	.	CASSVRPDIRNTEAFF	TGCGCCAGCAGTGTCCGGCCTGACATAAGGAACACTGAAGCTTTCTTT
.	TRBJ2-7	TRBV5-1	once	CASSLNRNYEQYF	TGCGCCAGCAGCTTGAACAGGAACTACGAGCAGTACTTC
.	TRBJ1-5	TRBV12-2	.	CASPRGGPSNQPQHF	TGTGCAAGTCCTCGCGGGGGGCCCAGCAATCAGCCCCAGCATTTT
TRBD1	TRBJ1-2	TRBV14	.	CASSQDHAGGYGYTF	TGTGCCAGCAGCCAAGATCATGCAGGGGGCTATGGCTACACCTTC
.	TRBJ1-2	TRBV30	few	CAWSATGGRGGYGYTF	TGTGCCTGGAGCGCAACGGGGGGCCGCGGGGGATATGGCTACACCTTC
TRBD2	TRBJ2-3	TRBV6-5	few	CASLLAGEVTDTQYF	TGTGCCAGCCTGCTAGCGGGGGAGGTCACAGATACGCAGTATTTT
.	TRBJ1-1	TRBV29-1	.	CSVEAGNTEAFF	TGCAGCGTTGAGGCAGGGAACACTGAAGCTTTCTTT
.	TRBJ1-2	TRBV19	few	CASSPLGGVGGYTF	TGTGCCAGTAGTCCCTTGGGAGGGGTAGGTGGCTACACCTTC
TRBD1	TRBJ1-4	TRBV5-6	.	CASSDPQGKSEKLFF	TGTGCCAGCAGCGACCCACAGGGGAAGAGTGAAAAACTGTTTTTT
.	TRBJ1-1	TRBV6-4	once	CASSANSRSEAFF	TGTGCCAGCAGCGCAAATAGCCGGTCTGAAGCTTTCTTT
.	TRBJ2-3	TRBV14	.	CASSQDSSSYTQYF	TGTGCCAGCAGCCAGGACTCCTCCAGCTATACGCAGTATTTT
.	TRBJ1-2	TRBV3-1/TRBV3-2	.	CASSQGRQFPGYTF	TGTGCCAGCAGCCAAGGACGACAGTTCCCTGGCTACACCTTC
.	TRBJ2-2	TRBV11-2	.	CASSLARVNGELFF	TGTGCCAGCAGCTTAGCCAGGGTGAACGGGGAGCTGTTTTTT
TRBD1	TRBJ2-7	TRBV7-8	.	CASAPRTGVSYEQYF	TGTGCCAGCGCACCTAGGACAGGGGTTTCTTACGAGCAGTACTTC
.	TRBJ1-5	TRBV28	.	CASCPGGGGSNQPQHF	TGTGCCAGCTGCCCGGGCGGGGGAGGGAGCAATCAGCCCCAGCATTTT
.	TRBJ1-1	TRBV18	.	CASSPRGDLNTEAFF	TGTGCCAGCTCACCAAGAGGGGACTTGAACACTGAAGCTTTCTTT
TRBD1	TRBJ1-2	TRBV4-1	.	CASSPGQGLNYGYTF	TGCGCCAGCAGCCCGGGACAGGGACTTAACTATGGCTACACCTTC
TRBD2	TRBJ2-1	TRBV9	.	CASSVGSGGAPNEQFF	TGTGCCAGCTCCGTGGGTAGCGGGGGGGCCCCCAATGAGCAGTTCTTC
.	TRBJ1-3	TRBV7-2	.	CASSWGPSPGNTIYF	TGTGCCAGCAGCTGGGGCCCGAGCCCTGGAAACACCATATATTTT
.	TRBJ2-5	TRBV6-5	.	CASSYSGGRVAETQYF	TGTGCCAGCAGTTACTCAGGCGGCAGAGTAGCAGAGACCCAGTACTTC
TRBD2	TRBJ2-3	TRBV28	.	CASERGSTDTQYF	TGTGCCAGCGAGCGGGGGAGCACAGATACGCAGTATTTT
TRBD1	TRBJ2-2	TRBV6-5	.	CASSFGQGADTGELFF	TGTGCCAGCAGTTTCGGACAGGGGGCCGACACCGGGGAGCTGTTTTTT
.	TRBJ2-5	TRBV9	.	CASSSSGVETQYF	TGTGCCAGCAGCTCTTCCGGGGTAGAGACCCAGTACTTC
TRBD1	TRBJ2-7	TRBV3-1/TRBV3-2	once	CASSPGQGDHEQYF	TGTGCCAGCAGCCCGGGACAGGGGGACCACGAGCAGTACTTC
TRBD1	TRBJ2-7	TRBV5-1	once	CASSHGQGAYEQYF	TGCGCCAGCAGCCACGGACAGGGGGCGTACGAGCAGTACTTC
TRBD1	TRBJ2-1	TRBV28	.	CASSLWTGGGNEQFF	TGTGCCAGCAGTTTATGGACAGGGGGCGGGAATGAGCAGTTCTTC
TRBD1	TRBJ1-6	TRBV7-9	.	CASSLPPDRGYNSPLHF	TGTGCCAGCAGCTTACCGCCTGACAGGGGGTATAATTCACCCCTCCACTTT
.	TRBJ1-3	TRBV7-9	.	CASSYGTRGNTIYF	TGTGCCAGCAGCTACGGGACTCGTGGAAACACCATATATTTT
.	TRBJ2-7	TRBV5-1	.	CASSQQVSYEQYF	TGCGCCAGCAGCCAACAGGTCTCCTACGAGCAGTACTTC
.	TRBJ1-4	TRBV15	.	CATSRVGTDEKLFF	TGTGCCACCAGCAGAGTGGGCACGGATGAAAAACTGTTTTTT
TRBD2	TRBJ2-3	TRBV3-1/TRBV3-2	.	CASSQAIAGGQDTQYF	TGTGCCAGCAGCCAAGCCATAGCGGGGGGGCAAGATACGCAGTATTTT
TRBD1	TRBJ1-4	TRBV5-1	.	CASSSPGQGTNEKLFF	TGCGCCAGCAGCTCTCCGGGACAGGGGACTAATGAAAAACTGTTTTTT
TRBD2	TRBJ2-7	TRBV7-6	.	CASSLGLAGASSYEQYF	TGTGCCAGCAGCTTAGGACTAGCGGGCGCCAGCTCCTACGAGCAGTACTTC
.	TRBJ2-1	TRBV19	.	CASSAGEQFF	TGTGCCAGTAGTGCCGGTGAGCAGTTCTTC
.	TRBJ2-3	TRBV11-2	.	CASSSLRGAGSDTQYF	TGTGCCAGCAGCTCTCTCCGGGGGGCGGGGTCAGATACGCAGTATTTT
TRBD1	TRBJ2-7	TRBV19	once	CASSLGDRAPYEQYF	TGTGCCAGTAGCCTAGGGGACAGGGCACCCTACGAGCAGTACTTC
TRBD1	TRBJ2-7	TRBV4-1	.	CASSHTGGGTYEQYF	TGCGCCAGCAGCCATACAGGGGGCGGGACCTACGAGCAGTACTTC
TRBD2	TRBJ2-5	TRBV10-3	.	CAISEGLGRGETQYF	TGTGCCATCAGTGAGGGGCTGGGGAGGGGAGAGACCCAGTACTTC
.	TRBJ1-6	TRBV12-5	.	CASGLAGRGAPSNSPLHF	TGTGCTAGTGGTTTGGCAGGTCGGGGGGCGCCTAGTAATTCACCCCTCCACTTT
.	TRBJ2-1	TRBV5-1	.	CASSLDGRDYNEQFF	TGCGCCAGCAGCTTGGACGGCCGGGACTACAATGAGCAGTTCTTC
.	TRBJ1-2	TRBV5-4	few	CATHEQNLYGYTF	TGTGCCACCCATGAACAGAACCTCTATGGCTACACCTTC
TRBD1	TRBJ1-2	TRBV23-1	.	CASSQAGQGVYGYTF	TGCGCCAGCAGTCAGGCAGGACAGGGCGTCTATGGCTACACCTTC
.	TRBJ2-5	TRBV7-8	.	CASSLSGRNQETQYF	TGTGCCAGCAGCCTTAGCGGCCGGAATCAAGAGACCCAGTACTTC
.	TRBJ2-7	TRBV27	.	CASSFAGAHEQYF	TGTGCCAGCAGTTTTGCAGGGGCCCACGAGCAGTACTTC